Listed below are T cell receptor beta chains from one sample, sequenced in a study of blood T cell repertoires in COVID-19. The protocol was immunoSEQ multiplex PCR, while the TCRdb copy is restricted to in-frame clones and leaves out a portion. The repertoire includes 200,000 to 300,000 clones, 80% to 90% of them detected once, and 4% sits in the top ten. The specimen was peripheral blood. These receptors all stem from a man aged 50-59 years with acute or convalescent COVID-19. Each CDR3 is given with its conserved first and last residue. Fields, in order: J gene, V gene, D gene, clone size, CDR3 DNA, CDR3 protein. D genes are given only for firm matches. Not every row has a clone size; where given, it reads once, few, many or a size class.

TRBJ2-7 TRBV5-4 - - TGTGCCAGCAGCCCCCGGGGGGGGCAGGGGGTTCGATACGAGCAGTACTTC CASSPRGGQGVRYEQYF
TRBJ2-2 TRBV9 TRBD2 - TGTGCCAGCAGCGCCGACGGGGGGACCACCGGGGAGCTGTTTTTT CASSADGGTTGELFF
TRBJ1-1 TRBV5-4 - - TGTGCCAGCAGCTGGGGAGGTGAAATTATGAACACTGAAGCTTTCTTT CASSWGGEIMNTEAFF
TRBJ2-2 TRBV27 - - TGTGCCAGCAGTAAAGGACAGGGAGGGGTCGGGGAGCTGTTTTTT CASSKGQGGVGELFF
TRBJ2-3 TRBV27 TRBD1 - TGTGCCAGCAGTTACCGGACAGGAGCAGATACGCAGTATTTT CASSYRTGADTQYF
TRBJ2-1 TRBV14 TRBD2 - TGTGCCAGCAGAACGAGCGGGGGCTTTTACAATGAGCAGTTCTTC CASRTSGGFYNEQFF
TRBJ1-4 TRBV10-1 TRBD1 - TGCGCCAGCAGTGGGTCCTCCGGGACAGGAGGTGAAAAACTGTTTTTT CASSGSSGTGGEKLFF
TRBJ1-6 TRBV20-1 TRBD1 - TGCAGTGCTAGTCGGACAGGGTCTGGCAATTCACCCCTCCACTTT CSASRTGSGNSPLHF
TRBJ1-3 TRBV30 - - TGTGCCTGGACAGGGTCGGGAAACACCATATATTTT CAWTGSGNTIYF
TRBJ2-1 TRBV21-1 - few - CASRFAGGNEQFF
TRBJ2-7 TRBV5-5 - - TGTGCCAGCAGCTCCGTCGACATCTACGAGCAGTACTTC CASSSVDIYEQYF
TRBJ2-7 TRBV11-3 TRBD2 once TGTGCCAGCAGCTTGGCGGGGGACTACGAGCAGTACTTC CASSLAGDYEQYF
TRBJ2-5 TRBV9 - - TGTGCCAGCAGCGTAGAAGGGAGACGGGTCGAGACCCAGTACTTC CASSVEGRRVETQYF
TRBJ2-7 TRBV2 - - TGTGCCAGCAGTGATGGTGGGATCGGGAGAGTTTCCTACGAGCAGTACTTC CASSDGGIGRVSYEQYF
TRBJ1-4 TRBV18 TRBD1 - TGTGCCAGCTCACCAGTAGGGGACAGCAATGAAAAACTGTTTTTT CASSPVGDSNEKLFF
TRBJ2-3 TRBV7-9 - - TGTGCCAGCAGCACTCGGGACTTTGCAGATACGCAGTATTTT CASSTRDFADTQYF
TRBJ1-5 TRBV6-5 TRBD1 - TGTGCCAGCAGAAGACAGGGACGCGAGAATCAGCCCCAGCATTTT CASRRQGRENQPQHF
TRBJ2-7 TRBV2 - - TGTGCCAGCATCGGTAACTCCTACGAGCAGTACTTC CASIGNSYEQYF
TRBJ1-2 TRBV6-5 - - TGTGCCAGCAGTTACTCCGCTGACAGGAACTATGGCTACACCTTC CASSYSADRNYGYTF
TRBJ1-2 TRBV4-1 - once TGCGCCAGCAGCCCTACCTCAGGGATCAACTATGGCTACACCTTC CASSPTSGINYGYTF
TRBJ2-1 TRBV27 TRBD2 - TGTGCCAGCAGTTTGTTTAGCGGGAATGAGCAGTTCTTC CASSLFSGNEQFF
TRBJ1-1 TRBV9 TRBD1 once TGTGCCAGCAGCGCCTGGACAGGAAGTAACACTGAAGCTTTCTTT CASSAWTGSNTEAFF
TRBJ1-6 TRBV9 - - TGTGCCAGCAGCGTAGCTTCAACAGCATATTCACCCCTCCACTTT CASSVASTAYSPLHF
TRBJ1-1 TRBV19 - - TGTGCCAGTAGTCCCACTTACAGGTCTGAAGCTTTCTTT CASSPTYRSEAFF
TRBJ1-5 TRBV7-9 TRBD1 - TGTGCCAGCAGTTCCGGGACAGGGTTAAATCAGCCCCAGCATTTT CASSSGTGLNQPQHF
TRBJ1-5 TRBV2 - - TGTGCCAGCAGTGAAGCGCTAGGACAGTATAGCAATCAGCCCCAGCATTTT CASSEALGQYSNQPQHF
TRBJ1-1 TRBV11-1 - - TGTGCCAGCAGCTTCAGGAACACTGAAGCTTTCTTT CASSFRNTEAFF
TRBJ1-5 TRBV7-2 - - TGTGCCAGCAGCTTACGCGGGGATAGCAATCAGCCCCAGCATTTT CASSLRGDSNQPQHF
TRBJ2-7 TRBV19 - - TGTGCCAGCGGATCGACACGCTCCTACGAGCAGTACTTC CASGSTRSYEQYF
TRBJ2-7 TRBV28 TRBD1 - TGTGCCAGCAGTTTGGGGACAGGGGGCGCTTACGAGCAGTACTTC CASSLGTGGAYEQYF
TRBJ1-3 TRBV3-1/TRBV3-2 TRBD1 - TGTGCCAGCAGCCAAAGGCAGGGGGACACCATATATTTT CASSQRQGDTIYF
TRBJ2-7 TRBV14 TRBD2 - TGTGCCAGCAGCCAAGCTAGCGGGGGGACCTACGAGCAGTACTTC CASSQASGGTYEQYF
TRBJ2-7 TRBV5-1 - - TGCGCCAGCAGCTTGTGGGCAGGGGATTACGAGCAGTACTTC CASSLWAGDYEQYF
TRBJ1-1 TRBV5-1 - few TGCGCCAGCAGCTTCCTGGCGGGAGGGAGAACTGAAGCTTTCTTT CASSFLAGGRTEAFF
TRBJ1-2 TRBV11-3 TRBD1 - TGTGCCAGCAGCTTAGCAGGACAGGGGGCCTTAATCTATGGCTACACCTTC CASSLAGQGALIYGYTF
TRBJ1-1 TRBV27 TRBD1 - TGTGCCAGCAGTACTGAACAGGGGGCTTTGGGCACTGAAGCTTTCTTT CASSTEQGALGTEAFF
TRBJ1-6 TRBV5-4 TRBD1 - TGTGCCAGCAGCTTCGGGACAGGGTCTCTAACCCTCCACTTT CASSFGTGSLTLHF
TRBJ1-2 TRBV18 TRBD1 - TGTGCCAGCTCACCACCGGGGGACAGGGAGTTTTATGGCTACACCTTC CASSPPGDREFYGYTF
TRBJ1-6 TRBV7-2 TRBD1 few TGTGCCAGCAGCTTCAGGGGGGATAATTCACCCCTCCACTTT CASSFRGDNSPLHF
TRBJ1-6 TRBV16 TRBD1 - TGTGCCAGCAGCCAATATCCCGGGACAGGGAGGCATTCACCCCTCCACTTT CASSQYPGTGRHSPLHF
TRBJ2-7 TRBV28 TRBD2 - TGTGCCAGCAGTTTCTGGACTAGCGGGAGCGGGGACGAGCAGTACTTC CASSFWTSGSGDEQYF
TRBJ1-3 TRBV5-4 - - TGTGCCAGCAGCACCTCCTTTGGCGGCGCTGGAAACACCATATATTTT CASSTSFGGAGNTIYF
TRBJ2-7 TRBV6-5 - - TGTGCCAGCAGTTACCAGCGGAGCGCCTACGAGCAGTACTTC CASSYQRSAYEQYF
TRBJ1-2 TRBV4-1 - - TGCGCCAGCAGCCAACCATGGGGGGATAACTATGGCTACACCTTC CASSQPWGDNYGYTF
TRBJ1-1 TRBV9 TRBD1 - TGTGCCAGCAGCGCCGGACAGGCGTTGAACACTGAAGCTTTCTTT CASSAGQALNTEAFF